The entry below describes one TCR beta chain. Its target is not known. Primers: 60 Vbeta forward and 13 Jbeta reverse. Profiled with immunoSEQ multiplex PCR; TCRdb holds only in-frame clones, not every one. This sample's table reports about 58,000 clones. Germline V CDR1 and CDR2: KGHSH, LQKENI. CDR3 length equals 15 residues. Trimming took 6 bases from V and 6 from J, leaving 15 bases between them. This sample stems from a study of cytomegalovirus exposure and HLA in healthy donors. Whole-study results and caveats: The investigators catalogued 150 to 200 TCR beta chains as cytomegalovirus-associated. Reportedly, fewer N-insertions than the roughly 690-donor mean appeared in an Asian-associated ancestry cluster in a later analysis. Productive status was seen about 87% or about 30% of the time for most TCR beta V segments in an earlier analysis. Some V segments could not be told apart, so they were left out, TRBV6-2 and TRBV6-3 among them.

This sequence originates from a woman aged 18-35 years in good health and CMV-seronegative. The sequenced sample was PBMCs. The rearrangement uses TRBV18 and TRBJ1-6; TRBD1 might be the D (5 bases). This CDR3 reads CASSPIDRINSPLHF. The CDR3 DNA follows: TGTGCCAGCTCTCCCATCGACAGAATTAATTCACCCCTCCACTTT.